Included here is one TCR beta chain sequence, with context. The PCR was carried out with 60 Vbeta primers and 13 Jbeta primers. Profiled with immunoSEQ multiplex PCR; TCRdb holds only in-frame clones, not every one. Of 150,000 to 200,000 clones detected, around two thirds appear once; the ten largest clones hold around 9.3%. The CDR3 has 12 residues. The germline V and J ends were trimmed by 8 bases and 1 base, with 8 bases remaining between them. The germline CDR1 and CDR2 sequences are MGHDK and SYGVNS. This specimen comes from a study of cytomegalovirus exposure and HLA in healthy donors. The chain uses TRBV25-1 and TRBJ1-1; tentatively, D is TRBD1 (5 bases). Sample: PBMCs. This clonotype originated in a man aged 30 to 39 in good health and CMV-seropositive. CDR3 in amino acids: CASRQWNTEAFF. Written as DNA, the CDR3 is TGTGCCAGCCGACAGTGGAACACTGAAGCTTTCTTT.